The present T cell receptor (beta chain) was sequenced within a study of shared clonotypes between healthy human individuals. This CDR3 is 13 amino acids long. The germline CDR1 and CDR2 sequences are MRHNA and SNTAGT. Trimming cost V 5 bases and J 1 base, with 8 bases left between them. By sample share, this clone is medium-sized. Other nucleotide sequences in the sample specify the same CDR3. Some clones are missing from TCRdb's copy, which holds only in-frame ones; the method was immunoSEQ multiplex PCR. The table records about 500,000 clones, around 77% of them present only once. The sequenced sample consisted of PBMCs. The chain combines TRBV6-4 with TRBJ1-1, with unresolved D. The receptor was derived from a middle-aged woman in good health. Some clones in this sample may be carry-over from other donors' samples. CDR3 sequence (DNA): TGTGCCAGCAGTCCCACAGAGAACACTGAAGCTTTCTTT. Amino acid sequence: CASSPTENTEAFF.